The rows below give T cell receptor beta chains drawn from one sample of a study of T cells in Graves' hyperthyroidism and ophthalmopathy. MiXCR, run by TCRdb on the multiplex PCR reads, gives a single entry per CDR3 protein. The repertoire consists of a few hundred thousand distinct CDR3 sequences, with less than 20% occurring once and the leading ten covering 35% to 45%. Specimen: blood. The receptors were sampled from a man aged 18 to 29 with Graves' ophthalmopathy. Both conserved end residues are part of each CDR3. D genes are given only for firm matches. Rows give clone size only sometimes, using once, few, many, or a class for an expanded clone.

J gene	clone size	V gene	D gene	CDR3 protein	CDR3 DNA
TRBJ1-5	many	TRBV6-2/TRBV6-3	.	CASSRPGFNQPQHF	TGTGCCAGCAGTAGACCCGGCTTCAATCAGCCCCAGCATTTT
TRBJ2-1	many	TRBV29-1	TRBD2	CSGSPLAGGDNEQFF	TGCAGCGGATCTCCGCTAGCGGGGGGGGACAATGAGCAGTTCTTC
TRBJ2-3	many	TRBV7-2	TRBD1	CASSPDRATDTQYF	TGTGCCAGCAGTCCGGACAGGGCCACAGATACGCAGTATTTT
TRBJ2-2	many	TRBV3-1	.	CASSPYTGELFF	TGTGCCAGCAGCCCCTACACCGGGGAGCTGTTTTTT
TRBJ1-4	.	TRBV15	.	CATRESTNEKLFF	TGTGCCACCAGGGAGTCAACTAATGAAAAACTGTTTTTT
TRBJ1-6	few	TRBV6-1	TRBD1	CASSLDRGGSPLHF	TGTGCCAGCAGCCTCGACAGGGGAGGTTCACCCCTCCACTTT
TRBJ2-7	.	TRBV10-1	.	CASSDDGVDQYF	TGCGCCAGCAGTGATGATGGAGTTGATCAGTACTTC
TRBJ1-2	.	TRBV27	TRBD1	CASSPRAGTGEYGYTF	TGTGCCAGCAGTCCCCGCGCCGGGACAGGGGAATATGGCTACACCTTC
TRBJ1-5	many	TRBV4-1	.	CASSQDSRETQHF	TGCGCCAGCAGCCAAGATTCCAGGGAAACCCAGCATTTT
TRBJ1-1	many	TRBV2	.	CASNLIGGYMNTEAFF	TGTGCCAGCAATTTGATCGGGGGTTACATGAACACTGAAGCTTTCTTT
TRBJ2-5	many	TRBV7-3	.	CASSPGGGEVETQYF	TGTGCCAGCAGCCCCGGCGGAGGGGAAGTAGAGACCCAGTACTTC
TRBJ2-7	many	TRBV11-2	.	CASSPRGDSDEQYF	TGTGCCAGCAGCCCCAGGGGGGATTCGGACGAGCAGTACTTC
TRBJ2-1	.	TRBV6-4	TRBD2	CASSPGTSDEQFF	TGTGCCAGCAGCCCCGGGACTAGCGATGAGCAGTTCTTC
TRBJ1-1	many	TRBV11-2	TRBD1	CASSLGQGSTEAFF	TGTGCCAGCAGCTTAGGACAGGGAAGCACTGAAGCTTTCTTT
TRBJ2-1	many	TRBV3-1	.	CASSQDSGWAEHSYNEQFF	TGTGCCAGCAGCCAAGATTCAGGTTGGGCAGAACACTCCTACAATGAGCAGTTCTTC
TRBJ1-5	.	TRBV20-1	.	CSASTAGTPNQPQHF	TGCAGTGCTTCGACCGCCGGGACTCCCAATCAGCCCCAGCATTTT
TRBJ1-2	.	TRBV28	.	CASWAGEGGYTF	TGTGCCAGCTGGGCAGGGGAGGGTGGCTACACCTTC
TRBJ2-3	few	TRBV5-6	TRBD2	CASSRESGDPTDTQYF	TGTGCCAGCAGCCGGGAGAGCGGGGACCCCACAGATACGCAGTATTTT